The present T cell receptor beta chain was sequenced within a study of T cell responses to AZD1222 COVID-19 vaccine. Germline lookup yields CDR1 LNHDA and CDR2 SQIVND (reference sequence). Trimming left V 0 bases short and J 5 bases short, with 13 bases between. The CDR3 runs to 15 residues. Using immunoSEQ multiplex PCR, the repertoire was profiled, and TCRdb retains in-frame clones only, with some absent. The table has under 150,000 clones, around 94% seen once. Notes on this clone: The antigen remains undetermined.

Study-level points and caveats: Possibly, clonal diversity was underestimated; donors were largely white British and included more females. Repertoires were obtained solely post-peak T cell response.

Sequencing used peripheral blood, obtained 28 days after the second AZD1222 dose. V usage is TRBV19 and J usage is TRBJ1-1; D might be TRBD1 (5 bases). The clonotype was recovered from an adult who received the AZD1222 COVID-19 vaccine. CDR3 nucleotides: TGTGCCAGTAGTATAGAGGTGGGGCGTTGGACTGAAGCTTTCTTT. It codes for CASSIEVGRWTEAFF.